These T cell receptor beta chains were read from a single sample in a study of shared clonotypes between healthy human individuals. The table came from immunoSEQ multiplex PCR; TCRdb's copy has only in-frame clones and leaves some out. Among around 83,000 clones, 62% were seen once, and the ten largest hold around 50%. The sequencing sample was made of memory CD8+ T cells sorted from blood. Source of these receptors: a man aged 30-40 years in good health. The CDR3 runs from the conserved cysteine through the conserved F or W. D genes are given only for firm matches. Size tells how often a clone was seen (once, few, many) or the class of an expanded clone, and some rows leave it out.

TRBV28,TRBJ2-7,14,-,-,CASSGLRRSYEQYF,TGTGCCAGCAGTGGACTCCGGCGTTCCTACGAGCAGTACTTC
TRBV27,TRBJ2-5,15,-,-,CASSPAGTPGETQYF,TGTGCCAGCAGTCCCGCCGGGACGCCTGGAGAGACCCAGTACTTC
TRBV5-6,TRBJ1-2,13,-,-,CASSFWGLDGYTF,TGTGCCAGCAGCTTTTGGGGGTTGGATGGCTACACCTTC
TRBV27,TRBJ1-1,13,-,-,CASSFWGGTEAFF,TGTGCCAGCAGTTTCTGGGGGGGCACTGAAGCTTTCTTT
TRBV6-4,TRBJ2-1,15,-,TRBD2,CASSDTSGGYNEQFF,TGTGCCAGCAGTGACACAAGCGGGGGCTACAATGAGCAGTTCTTC
TRBV10-3,TRBJ2-2,20,-,TRBD2,CAIMKLGTSLPFLGAGELFF,TGTGCCATCATGAAATTGGGGACTAGCCTTCCTTTCCTAGGGGCCGGGGAGCTGTTTTTT
TRBV5-4,TRBJ2-1,13,once,-,CASSLKARNEQFF,TGTGCCAGCAGCTTGAAAGCGCGCAATGAGCAGTTCTTC
TRBV6-5,TRBJ2-3,14,-,-,CASSTGSPADTQYF,TGTGCCAGCAGTACCGGTTCCCCAGCAGATACGCAGTATTTT
TRBV30,TRBJ2-7,15,-,-,CAWSNIAETTYEQYF,TGTGCCTGGAGTAATATAGCGGAAACCACCTACGAGCAGTACTTC
TRBV18,TRBJ2-1,16,-,TRBD2,CASTLRSSGDYNEQFF,TGTGCCAGCACCCTCCGGTCTAGCGGGGACTACAATGAGCAGTTCTTC
TRBV28,TRBJ2-1,11,-,-,CASSRVYEQFF,TGTGCCAGCAGTAGGGTATATGAGCAGTTCTTC
TRBV19,TRBJ2-1,14,-,TRBD1,CATDLGQGADEQFF,TGTGCCACAGACCTGGGACAGGGGGCGGATGAGCAGTTCTTC
TRBV11-2,TRBJ2-1,16,-,-,CASSQMVGLSYNEQFF,TGTGCCAGCAGCCAGATGGTGGGACTGTCCTACAATGAGCAGTTCTTC
TRBV7-9,TRBJ2-7,13,-,TRBD1,CASSADRGYEQYF,TGTGCCAGCAGCGCAGACAGGGGCTACGAGCAGTACTTC
TRBV10-3,TRBJ2-1,11,few,-,CAISTRSEQFF,TGTGCCATCAGTACAAGAAGTGAGCAGTTCTTC
TRBV6-6,TRBJ2-1,16,-,TRBD2,CASSYDPHSGSGEQFF,TGTGCCAGCAGTTACGACCCCCATAGCGGGAGCGGTGAGCAGTTCTTC
TRBV7-9,TRBJ2-7,12,-,-,CASSPVNYEQYF,TGTGCCAGCAGCCCAGTGAACTACGAGCAGTACTTC
TRBV19,TRBJ2-1,13,-,-,CASSWGSYNEQFF,TGTGCCAGTAGTTGGGGTTCCTACAATGAGCAGTTCTTC
TRBV25-1,TRBJ2-7,15,-,TRBD1,CASSEQETGGYEQYF,TGTGCCAGCAGTGAACAAGAGACAGGGGGCTACGAGCAGTACTTC
TRBV14,TRBJ2-2,18,-,TRBD2,CASSPSGSWATNTGELFF,TGTGCCAGCAGCCCGAGCGGGAGTTGGGCTACGAACACCGGGGAGCTGTTTTTT
TRBV9,TRBJ2-3,12,once,-,CASSGSTDTQYF,TGTGCCAGCAGCGGTAGCACAGATACGCAGTATTTT
TRBV28,TRBJ1-1,13,-,-,CASSLGMRTEAFF,TGTGCCAGCAGTTTAGGGATGAGGACTGAAGCTTTCTTT
TRBV28,TRBJ1-2,17,many,TRBD1,CASSSTPRGGLVYGYTF,TGTGCCAGCAGTTCCACCCCCAGGGGGGGGCTGGTCTATGGCTACACCTTC
TRBV28,TRBJ2-7,16,-,-,CASSITGGESSYEQYF,TGTGCCAGCAGCATCACTGGCGGGGAGAGCTCCTACGAGCAGTACTTC
TRBV11-3,TRBJ2-7,17,once,-,CASSYRLTPGKWCEQYF,TGTGCCAGCAGCTATAGGCTGACCCCTGGGAAGTGGTGCGAGCAGTACTTC
TRBV5-4,TRBJ2-3,14,-,TRBD2,CASKLGGAGDTQYF,TGTGCCAGCAAACTCGGGGGGGCGGGAGATACGCAGTATTTT
TRBV4-3,TRBJ2-2,17,-,TRBD2,CASSRYTSGEGAGELFF,TGCGCCAGCAGCCGGTACACTAGCGGGGAGGGAGCCGGGGAGCTGTTTTTT
TRBV7-9,TRBJ2-3,17,-,TRBD2,CASRTGLAGSSTDTQYF,TGTGCCAGCAGAACGGGACTAGCGGGGTCTAGCACAGATACGCAGTATTTT
TRBV7-6,TRBJ2-5,15,many,-,CASTESKGLPETQYF,TGTGCCAGCACCGAGAGCAAAGGGTTGCCAGAGACCCAGTACTTC
TRBV6-5,TRBJ2-7,14,-,TRBD1,CASSIPGQQYEQYF,TGTGCCAGCAGCATACCGGGACAGCAATACGAGCAGTACTTC
TRBV6-1,TRBJ2-7,13,few,-,CASSDPTGFEQYF,TGTGCCAGCAGTGACCCGACAGGTTTCGAGCAGTACTTC